These 16 T cell receptor beta chains were sequenced from one sample in a study of blood T cell repertoires in COVID-19. Here immunoSEQ multiplex PCR was the method, and the copy in TCRdb shows in-frame clones only, minus some. In the table there are 200,000 to 250,000 clones, 65% to 90% of which are singletons. Input material: peripheral blood. The receptors shown here come from a woman between 50 and 59 years old with acute or convalescent COVID-19.

This chain joins TRBV5-1 and TRBJ1-4; no clear D gene. Germline-derived CDR1 and CDR2 are SGHRS and YFSETQ. With 5 bases removed from V and 1 base from J, the gap between germline ends came to 15 bases. The CDR3 spans 16 residues. For the CDR3, the DNA is TGCGCCAGCAGTATGGAGGGAGCTGGAACTAATGAAAAACTGTTTTTT. It specifies CASSMEGAGTNEKLFF.

The chain links TRBV7-9 to TRBJ1-3; D is perhaps TRBD1 (6 bases). V was clipped by 5 bases and J by 4 bases, with 12 bases between them. Germline assignment: CDR1 SEHNR and CDR2 FQNEAQ (reference sequence). CDR3 length: 14 residues. CDR3 sequence (DNA): TGTGCCAGCAGCACAGGGCGTCCCGGAAACACCATATATTTT. Amino acids: CASSTGRPGNTIYF.

V gene TRBV30 combines with J gene TRBJ1-1; tentatively, D is TRBD1 (6 bases). Germline V gene lookup returns CDR1 GTSNPN and CDR2 SVGIG (reference sequence). The CDR3 spans 11 residues. V was trimmed by 3 bases and J by 6 bases, leaving 8 bases between them. The DNA of the CDR3 is TGTGCCTGGAGGGGGGCGGCTGAAGCTTTCTTT. It encodes CAWRGAAEAFF.

The chain combines TRBV5-4 with TRBJ2-3, with D possibly matching TRBD1 (5 bases). The length of the CDR3 is 15 residues. CDR1 and CDR2 (germline): SGHNT, YYREEE (reference sequence). Trimming left V 4 bases short and J 2 bases short, with 14 bases between. The DNA for the CDR3 is TGTGCCAGCAGCCCTGACAGTCTCTCCACAGATACGCAGTATTTT. Translation gives CASSPDSLSTDTQYF.

This chain connects TRBV10-3 to TRBJ2-7, with 10 bases matching TRBD2. This CDR3 comprises 16 residues. The germline V gene has CDR1 ENHRY and CDR2 SYGVKD. J was trimmed by 2 bases and V by 0 bases; bases with no gene match: 4. CDR3: CAISESGLAGAYEQYF. In DNA, the CDR3 is TGTGCCATCAGTGAGTCTGGCCTAGCGGGGGCCTACGAGCAGTACTTC.

This clone came up a few times. The chain has TRBV2 and TRBJ1-2, with 7 bases fitting TRBD1. There are 14 residues in the CDR3. The V and J ends lost 2 bases and 3 bases, in that order; junction bases with no gene match: 3. Germline CDR1 is SNHLY and CDR2 is FYNNEI. The CDR3 loop reads CASSEPGTDYGYTF. The CDR3 DNA is TGTGCCAGCAGTGAACCCGGGACAGACTATGGCTACACCTTC.

The V and J genes are TRBV5-1 and TRBJ2-3; D not resolved. The CDR3 is made up of 13 amino acids. Looked up from germline, CDR1 is SGHRS and CDR2 is YFSETQ. V lost 0 bases, J lost 2 bases, and 4 bases lay in between. In DNA form, the CDR3 reads TGCGCCAGCAGCTTGGACATCACAGATACGCAGTATTTT. This codes for CASSLDITDTQYF.

The chain combines TRBV15 with TRBJ1-1; a possible D gene is TRBD1 (6 bases). The CDR3 is made up of 12 amino acids. V lost 4 bases, J lost 8 bases, and 11 bases lay in between. The germline CDR1 and CDR2 sequences are LNHNV and YYDKDF (reference sequence). The CDR3 region is CATSKTGYEAFF. The CDR3 bases are TGTGCCACCAGCAAGACAGGCTACGAAGCTTTCTTT.

A few counts support this clone. The chain carries TRBV7-2 and TRBJ2-4, with 14 nucleotides matching TRBD2. V was pared by 5 bases and J by 3 bases, with 12 bases of the junction left unmatched. The length of the CDR3 is 19 residues. Germline values: CDR1 SGHTA, CDR2 FQGNSA. CDR3 in DNA: TGTGCCAGCAGCAGGGGACTAGCGGGAGAGGGCCCCGTCAAAAACATTCAGTACTTC. Protein: CASSRGLAGEGPVKNIQYF.

The genes are TRBV5-1 and TRBJ2-7; D is possibly TRBD1 (5 bases). CDR3 length: 15 amino acids. Trimming removed 2 bases from V and 0 bases from J, with 12 bases in between. Per the germline V gene, CDR1 is SGHRS and CDR2 is YFSETQ. Here the CDR3 reads CASSFQGSSSYEQYF. As DNA, the CDR3 is TGCGCCAGCAGCTTTCAGGGATCCAGCTCCTACGAGCAGTACTTC.

The chain carries TRBV7-2 and TRBJ2-3; no clear D gene. This CDR3 comprises 13 residues. Per germline, CDR1 SGHTA and CDR2 FQGNSA. The V end lost 5 bases, the J end lost 3 bases, and 9 bases lay between the germline ends. Here the CDR3 DNA reads TGTGCCAGCAGCCCTGCCGGGACAGATACGCAGTATTTT. This encodes CASSPAGTDTQYF.

V gene TRBV19 combines with J gene TRBJ1-5; TRBD1 agrees at 10 bases. With 3 bases clipped from V and 10 bases from J, the junction kept 9 bases outside the gene matches. Germline CDR1 and CDR2: LNHDA and SQIVND (reference sequence). This CDR3 region has 15 residues. The CDR3, as DNA: TGTGCCAGTAGTATTAGGGGACAGGGGCGGTCCCCCCAGCATTTT. Translating gives CASSIRGQGRSPQHF.

The rearrangement links TRBV7-8 to TRBJ1-5; D gene uncertain. Between the trimmed V and J ends, which lost 0 bases and 0 bases, there was a span of 9 bases. The CDR3 covers 16 residues. Germline V gene sequence: CDR1 SGHVS, CDR2 FQNEAQ. CDR3 loop: CASSLAGSYSNQPQHF. CDR3 DNA: TGTGCCAGCAGCTTAGCGGGCAGCTATAGCAATCAGCCCCAGCATTTT.

The chain joins TRBV28 to TRBJ2-7; 8 positions agree with TRBD2. Germline V gene data show CDR1 as MDHEN and CDR2 as SYDVKM. The CDR3 extends over 14 amino acids. V shed 7 bases and J 3 bases; nucleotides not matched to a gene: 8. The CDR3 spells CASISFAGGYEQYF. The DNA of the CDR3 is TGTGCCAGCATATCTTTTGCGGGAGGCTACGAGCAGTACTTC.

This chain uses TRBV24-1 with TRBJ1-2; 8 bases are shared with TRBD1. The CDR3 consists of 16 residues. The V and J ends lost 3 bases and 2 bases, in that order; junction bases with no gene match: 7. Germline CDR1 reads KGHDR; CDR2 reads SFDVKD. In DNA form, the CDR3 reads TGTGCCACCAGTGATAGACAGGGGCCCACCAACTATGGCTACACCTTC. This gives the protein CATSDRQGPTNYGYTF.

This clone was counted between two and nine times. This chain joins TRBV15 and TRBJ2-3; the D gene is possibly TRBD1 (5 bases). CDR1 LNHNV and CDR2 YYDKDF come from the germline V gene (reference sequence). The CDR3 contains 16 residues. With 0 bases removed from V and 0 bases from J, the gap between germline ends came to 10 bases. CDR3 sequence (DNA): TGTGCCACCAGCAGAGATCTGGGGCCTAGCACAGATACGCAGTATTTT. Residues: CATSRDLGPSTDTQYF.